Below are 3 T cell receptor beta chains sequenced from a single sample in a study of blood T cells in healthy people across ages. Then a second PCR, running about 6 to 11 cycles, was carried out with a sample-barcoded 5' primer and a J-beta primer mix. TCRdb re-called the 5' RACE reads through MiXCR, storing one row per CDR3 protein. Here the sample spans some 1.4 million distinct CDR3 sequences, roughly 40% being singletons. The sequenced material came from blood. The source is a woman under 30 in good health.

The chain uses TRBV19 and TRBJ2-5, with a weak D call TRBD1 (5 bases). Germline CDR1 is LNHDA and CDR2 is SQIVND (reference sequence). This CDR3 has 11 amino acids. The ends were cut back, 9 bases at V and 7 bases at J, with 12 bases in the middle. The CDR3 coding sequence is TGTGCCAGCCAAAGGGGCCGGACCCAGTACTTC. Amino acids: CASQRGRTQYF. Full variable domain (remainder filled in from reference TRBV19 and TRBJ2-5): DGGITQSPKYLFRKEGQNVTLSCEQNLNHDAMYWYRQDPGQGLRLIYYSQIVNDFQKGDIAEGYSVSREKKESFPLTVTSAQKNPTAFYLCASQRGRTQYFGPGTRLLVL.

The gene calls are TRBV10-2 and TRBJ1-2; perhaps TRBD1 as D (6 bases). This CDR3 comprises 17 residues. Trimming left V 3 bases short and J 2 bases short, with 19 bases between. Per the germline V gene, CDR1 is WSHSY and CDR2 is SAAADI. The CDR3 loop is CASSDGGWGQRNYGYTF. CDR3 DNA sequence: TGCGCCAGCAGTGATGGGGGGTGGGGGCAGAGAAACTATGGCTACACCTTC.

A few counts support this clonotype. The chain combines TRBV29-1 with TRBJ1-4; possibly TRBD1 for D (5 bases). This CDR3 region has 12 residues. CDR1 is SQVTM, CDR2 ANQGSEA, per germline. V lost 7 bases and J lost 5, with 11 bases in between. CDR3 bases: TGCAGCGGCCGGGACGGGAATGAAAAACTGTTTTTT. Protein sequence: CSGRDGNEKLFF. The full variable domain, completed using reference TRBV29-1 and TRBJ1-4, is SAVISQKPSRDICQRGTSLTIQCQVDSQVTMMFWYRQQPGQSLTLIATANQGSEATYESGFVIDKFPISRPNLTFSTLTVSNMSPEDSSIYLCSGRDGNEKLFFGSGTQLSVL.